These 29 T cell receptor beta chains share one sample of origin, sequenced in a study of T-cell reconstitution after alpha-beta-depleted transplantation in children. Unique molecular identifiers were incorporated into the prepared TCRbeta library. TCRdb processed the PCR reads anew with MiXCR; each CDR3 protein has one entry. This table holds approximately 99,000 distinct CDR3 sequences, approximately 6% found once. Source: PBMCs, mostly from graft donor cells, taken 360 days after TCRalphabeta/CD19-depleted stem cell transplant. The source of these receptors is a male patient aged 2 to 10 who had a stem cell transplant for acute lymphoblastic leukemia, so the T cells may come from the graft donor.

The chain links TRBV7-9 to TRBJ2-1, with 11 bases that match TRBD2. This CDR3 region has 16 residues. Unmatched junction bases numbered 5, after V lost 5 bases and J lost 2 bases. Germline CDR1 and CDR2: SEHNR and FQNEAQ (reference sequence). The CDR3 region has the DNA TGTGCCAGCAGCGGTAGCGGGAGGGCCCCCTACAATGAGCAGTTCTTC. Encoded protein: CASSGSGRAPYNEQFF.

This clonotype was observed many times. V usage is TRBV20-1 and J usage is TRBJ1-1, with TRBD1 matching over 11 bases. V shed 6 bases, J shed 0 bases, and the junction held 6 bases outside the gene matches. The CDR3 runs to 15 residues. Germline V gene lookup returns CDR1 DFQATT and CDR2 SNEGSKA (reference sequence). In DNA, the CDR3 is TGCAGTGCCCTGGACAGGGGGCCGCTGAACACTGAAGCTTTCTTT. Residues: CSALDRGPLNTEAFF.

In its sample, this clonotype was seen many times. J is TRBJ2-2 and V is TRBV4-3; D perhaps matches TRBD1 (5 bases). V shed 1 base and J shed 4 bases, with 13 bases lying between them. CDR3 size: 16 residues. Germline V gene sequence: CDR1 LGHNA, CDR2 YSLEER. The CDR3 is CASSQGGQGLTGELFF. In DNA, the CDR3 is TGCGCCAGCAGCCAAGGAGGTCAGGGTCTCACCGGGGAGCTGTTTTTT.

This clonotype was recorded at least ten times. The chain couples TRBV24-1 to TRBJ2-7, with D unclear. This CDR3 region has 11 residues. Germline V gene lookup returns CDR1 KGHDR and CDR2 SFDVKD. The ends were cut back, 4 bases at V and 3 bases at J, with 3 bases in the middle. CDR3 coding DNA: TGTGCCACCAGTGACCTCTACGAGCAGTACTTC. Residues: CATSDLYEQYF.

This clonotype was seen at least ten times. The chain links TRBV4-3 to TRBJ2-3, with TRBD2 matching over 9 bases. The germline gives CDR1 LGHNA, CDR2 YSLEER. Trimming took 1 base from V and 2 from J; bases not matched to a gene: 10. The CDR3 sequence is 18 residues long. CDR3 sequence: CASSQGMFAGGITDTQYF. The DNA of the CDR3 is TGCGCCAGCAGCCAAGGGATGTTCGCGGGGGGGATCACAGATACGCAGTATTTT.

This clonotype has more than one count but fewer than ten. V gene TRBV30 combines with J gene TRBJ2-3; D possibly corresponds to TRBD2 (7 bases). V was shortened by 1 base and J by 0 bases, with 11 bases between the two germline ends. Per the germline V gene, CDR1 is GTSNPN and CDR2 is SVGIG (reference sequence). This CDR3 is built from 15 residues. CDR3: CAWSGGGTSTDTQYF. The CDR3 nucleotides are TGTGCCTGGAGTGGGGGAGGGACAAGCACAGATACGCAGTATTTT. Variable domain in full (rest from reference TRBV30 and TRBJ2-3): SQTIHQWPATLVQPVGSPLSLECTVEGTSNPNLYWYRQAAGRGLQLLFYSVGIGQISSEVPQNLSASRPQDRQFILSSKKLLLSDSGFYLCAWSGGGTSTDTQYFGPGTRLTVL.

This clonotype was picked up many times. The gene calls are TRBV12-3 or TRBV12-4 and TRBJ2-3; 9 nucleotides match TRBD2. The CDR3 is 20 amino acids. V was pared by 4 bases and J by 2 bases, with 19 bases of the junction left unmatched. CDR3 sequence reads: CASSSPTGIVGTSPTDTQYF. CDR3 coding DNA: TGTGCCAGCAGTTCCCCGACAGGGATCGTAGGGACTAGCCCCACAGATACGCAGTATTTT.

This clonotype was seen repeatedly, ten times or more. This rearrangement joins TRBV3-1 to TRBJ2-7; 13 nucleotides line up with TRBD2. The germline V gene has CDR1 LGHDT and CDR2 YNNKEL (reference sequence). With 4 bases clipped from V and 5 bases from J, the junction kept 11 bases outside the gene matches. The CDR3 is 17 residues long. The CDR3, as DNA: TGTGCCAGCAGCCTGGGACTAGCGGGGAGCGGTTGGGACGAGCAGTACTTC. This codes for CASSLGLAGSGWDEQYF.

The chain uses TRBV7-2 and TRBJ1-3; D ambiguous. Germline V gene sequence: CDR1 SGHTA, CDR2 FQGNSA. Trimming removed 3 bases at V and 0 bases at J, with 15 bases between. The CDR3 is made up of 17 amino acids. The CDR3 region is CASSFSAQRSSGNTIYF. Here the CDR3 DNA reads TGTGCCAGCAGCTTCAGCGCCCAACGGTCCTCTGGAAACACCATATATTTT.

V is TRBV11-1 and J is TRBJ2-5; TRBD1 or TRBD2 may be the D gene (5 bases each). Germline V gene lookup returns CDR1 SGHAT and CDR2 FQDESV (reference sequence). V was pared by 2 bases and J by 5 bases, with 9 bases between. CDR3 length: 13 amino acids. In DNA, the CDR3 is TGTGCCAGCAGCTTAAGTGAGGGGGAGACCCAGTACTTC. It codes for CASSLSEGETQYF. The full variable domain, its missing parts supplied by reference TRBV11-1 and TRBJ2-5, is EAEVAQSPRYKITEKSQAVAFWCDPISGHATLYWYRQILGQGPELLVQFQDESVVDDSQLPKDRFSAERLKGVDSTLKIQPAELGDSAMYLCASSLSEGETQYFGPGTRLLVL.

At least ten counts were recorded for this clonotype. J is TRBJ2-3 and V is TRBV12-3 or TRBV12-4, with D hard to call. The germline V and J ends were trimmed by 6 bases and 6 bases, with 16 bases remaining between them. This CDR3 has 14 residues. The CDR3 here is CASSERTRTDTQYF. DNA for the CDR3: TGTGCCAGCAGCGAGAGGACCCGGACCGATACGCAGTATTTT.

This clonotype occurred a few times. The chain has TRBV7-9 and TRBJ2-5, with TRBD1 matching over 8 bases. The V and J ends lost 7 bases and 1 base, in that order; junction bases with no gene match: 5. The CDR3 covers 14 residues. Germline V lookup: CDR1 SEHNR, CDR2 FQNEAQ (reference sequence). CDR3 bases: TGTGCCAGCAAAACAGGGGGGCCCCAAGAGACCCAGTACTTC. Protein product: CASKTGGPQETQYF.

This clonotype was seen repeatedly, ten times or more. The J gene is TRBJ2-3, the V gene TRBV4-3; D remains ambiguous. There are 15 residues in the CDR3. Trimming cost V 1 base and J 2 bases, with 10 bases left between them. CDR1 and CDR2 from the germline V gene are LGHNA and YSLEER. In DNA, the CDR3 is TGCGCCAGCAGCCAAGCAGGTCAGCTCACAGATACGCAGTATTTT. It codes for CASSQAGQLTDTQYF.

This clonotype has more than one count but fewer than ten. V usage is TRBV20-1 and J usage is TRBJ2-1; tentatively, D is TRBD1 (5 bases). The CDR3 is 13 residues long. The V gene lost 6 bases and the J gene lost 4 bases, with 13 bases spanning the gap. Germline lookup yields CDR1 DFQATT and CDR2 SNEGSKA (reference sequence). CDR3 residues: CSAPRRGYNEQFF. The CDR3 bases are TGCAGTGCACCCCGAAGGGGATACAATGAGCAGTTCTTC.

This clonotype was picked up a small number of times. V usage is TRBV20-1 and J usage is TRBJ1-3; a possible D gene is TRBD1 (5 bases). This CDR3 has 13 residues. Germline loops: CDR1 DFQATT, CDR2 SNEGSKA (reference sequence). V lost 7 bases to trimming and J lost 3 bases, with 13 bases between them. The CDR3 is CSVPVRGGNTIYF. The CDR3 DNA reads TGCAGTGTTCCGGTTAGGGGTGGAAACACCATATATTTT.

This clonotype occurred many times. The rearrangement uses TRBV11-1 and TRBJ2-5; D perhaps matches TRBD1 (5 bases). The V gene's germline CDR1 is SGHAT and CDR2 FQDESV (reference sequence). This CDR3 is built from 18 residues. Trimming shortened V by 3 bases and J by 1 base, and 21 bases separated the two germline ends. The CDR3 DNA reads TGTGCCAGCAGCTTGGATTCATGGGGCCTAGGCTTCCAAGAGACCCAGTACTTC. It specifies CASSLDSWGLGFQETQYF.

This clonotype was counted between two and nine times. This chain links TRBV7-2 with TRBJ2-1; 9 bases are shared with TRBD2. CDR3 length: 15 amino acids. CDR1 SGHTA and CDR2 FQGNSA come from the germline V gene. The ends lost 7 bases at V and 9 bases at J; junction bases unmatched: 13. The CDR3 nucleotides read TGTGCCAGCACCCGAGGGACTAGCCCCCTAGGTGAGCAGTTCTTC. The encoded protein is CASTRGTSPLGEQFF.

The chain combines TRBV10-3 with TRBJ2-3, with 10 positions matching TRBD1. Trimming removed 6 bases from V and 3 bases from J; junction bases left unmatched: 12. Per germline, CDR1 ENHRY and CDR2 SYGVKD. This CDR3 contains 17 residues. The chain's CDR3 is CAIRSTGTGVSTDTQYF. CDR3 bases: TGTGCCATCAGATCGACCGGGACAGGGGTGTCTACAGATACGCAGTATTTT.

The V gene is TRBV19, the J gene TRBJ2-7; TRBD1 matches 9 bases. The CDR3 loop spans 13 amino acids. Germline CDR1 and CDR2: LNHDA and SQIVND (reference sequence). Losses at the gene ends were 3 bases for V and 5 bases for J; bases not matched to a gene: 2. This chain's CDR3 is CASSMTGGNEQYF. CDR3 nucleotides: TGTGCCAGTAGTATGACAGGGGGAAACGAGCAGTACTTC. Full variable domain (remainder filled in from reference TRBV19 and TRBJ2-7): DGGITQSPKYLFRKEGQNVTLSCEQNLNHDAMYWYRQDPGQGLRLIYYSQIVNDFQKGDIAEGYSVSREKKESFPLTVTSAQKNPTAFYLCASSMTGGNEQYFGPGTRLTVT.

The rearrangement uses TRBV4-1 and TRBJ2-1; TRBD1 matches at 7 bases. Germline V gene lookup returns CDR1 MGHRA and CDR2 YSYEKL. The CDR3 has 16 amino acids. Trimming at V came to 2 bases and at J to 6 bases, leaving 10 bases not matched to a gene. The CDR3 DNA reads as TGCGCCAGCAGCCAAAAACCAACAGGGGTGGGCAATGAGCAGTTCTTC. Translation gives CASSQKPTGVGNEQFF.

The rearrangement uses TRBV11-1 and TRBJ2-4; the match to TRBD2 covers 15 bases. Germline V gene sequence: CDR1 SGHAT, CDR2 FQDESV (reference sequence). This CDR3 has 18 amino acids. J lost 0 bases, V lost 6 bases, and 6 bases had no gene match. The CDR3 sequence: CASSRTSGRVLAKNIQYF. The CDR3 region has the DNA TGTGCCAGCAGTCGGACTAGCGGGAGGGTCTTAGCCAAAAACATTCAGTACTTC. Based on the CDR3 plus reference TRBV11-1 and TRBJ2-4, the full variable domain is EAEVAQSPRYKITEKSQAVAFWCDPISGHATLYWYRQILGQGPELLVQFQDESVVDDSQLPKDRFSAERLKGVDSTLKIQPAELGDSAMYLCASSRTSGRVLAKNIQYFGAGTRLSVL.

This clonotype has a handful of counts. The chain links TRBV28 to TRBJ2-2; D is perhaps TRBD1 (5 bases). This CDR3 is built from 14 residues. The germline gives CDR1 MDHEN, CDR2 SYDVKM. V lost 6 bases and J lost 6, with 14 bases in between. CDR3 residues: CASRILSGPGELFF. The CDR3 region has the DNA TGTGCCAGCAGGATATTATCAGGGCCCGGGGAGCTGTTTTTT.

This clonotype was observed a handful of times. The gene calls are TRBV7-9 and TRBJ2-7, with D perhaps TRBD2 (5 bases). Germline V lookup: CDR1 SEHNR, CDR2 FQNEAQ (reference sequence). Between the trimmed V and J ends, which lost 5 bases and 2 bases, there was a span of 16 bases. The CDR3 covers 15 residues. CDR3 DNA: TGTGCCAGCAGCCTGTGGACGGGGATAACCTACGAGCAGTACTTC. It is translated as CASSLWTGITYEQYF.

This clonotype was seen repeatedly, ten times or more. The J gene is TRBJ1-5, the V gene TRBV7-2; TRBD1 matches 9 bases. This CDR3 comprises 16 residues. V was pared by 1 base and J by 0 bases, with 1 base of the junction left unmatched. Germline loops: CDR1 SGHTA, CDR2 FQGNSA. CDR3 amino acids: CASSLGDRASNQPQHF. In nucleotides, the CDR3 is TGTGCCAGCAGCTTAGGGGACAGGGCTAGCAATCAGCCCCAGCATTTT.

This clonotype was counted many times. The V gene is TRBV28, the J gene TRBJ2-7; D tentatively reads TRBD1 or TRBD2 (5 bases each). Germline V gene lookup returns CDR1 MDHEN and CDR2 SYDVKM. The V and J ends lost 3 bases and 3 bases respectively, with 12 bases between them. CDR3 length equals 14 residues. The CDR3: CASSFGRAGYEQYF. The CDR3 nucleotides read TGTGCCAGCAGTTTTGGCAGGGCGGGCTACGAGCAGTACTTC.

This clonotype was seen ten or more times. V is TRBV5-1 and J is TRBJ2-3; D call uncertain. Germline-derived CDR1 and CDR2 are SGHRS and YFSETQ. Trimming removed 0 bases from V and 3 bases from J, with 8 bases in between. The CDR3 length is 14 residues. Here the CDR3 DNA reads TGCGCCAGCAGCTTGGCCACTCCGACAGATACGCAGTATTTT. Protein sequence: CASSLATPTDTQYF.

This clonotype was picked up many times. The rearrangement uses TRBV7-2 and TRBJ2-3; D call uncertain. The germline V gene has CDR1 SGHTA and CDR2 FQGNSA. CDR3 size: 12 residues. Trimming took off 4 bases at V and 0 bases at J, with 2 bases between the two ends. This CDR3 reads CASSSSTDTQYF. The CDR3 coding sequence is TGTGCCAGCAGCTCTAGCACAGATACGCAGTATTTT.

This sequence joins TRBV7-2 and TRBJ2-7; no clear D gene. Germline assignment: CDR1 SGHTA and CDR2 FQGNSA. The CDR3 is 16 residues long. Trimming cost V 2 bases and J 2 bases, with 16 bases left between them. The CDR3: CASSLPNWTSPYEQYF. The CDR3 DNA follows: TGTGCCAGCAGCTTACCCAACTGGACGTCCCCCTACGAGCAGTACTTC.

This clonotype was picked up a small number of times. This chain connects TRBV4-3 to TRBJ2-5; TRBD1 matches 9 bases. The CDR3 spans 15 residues. V lost 3 bases and J lost 5; bases outside the gene matches: 7. Per the germline V gene, CDR1 is LGHNA and CDR2 is YSLEER. CDR3 sequence reads: CASSQSPGTGETQYF. As DNA, the CDR3 is TGCGCCAGCAGCCAGAGTCCCGGGACAGGGGAGACCCAGTACTTC.